This paragraph reports one TCR beta chain. The data stem from a study of blood T cells in healthy people across ages. Germline trimming cut 4 bases from V and 2 bases from J; bases unmatched to any gene: 2. This CDR3 comprises 13 residues. The germline V gene encodes CDR1 MNHEY and CDR2 SVGEGT. Primers used in a second PCR of roughly 6 to 12 cycles were a sample-barcoded 5' primer and a J-beta primer mix. TCRdb reanalysed the 5' RACE reads using MiXCR and keeps one entry per CDR3 protein. The data show around 520,000 distinct CDR3 sequences, about 28% seen once. These data were likewise used in another study, on T cells of mothers and their children. That study adds: Amplification in the second PCR used the M1S primer, which added sample barcodes and 2-4 random nucleotides.

Input material: blood. The TCR sequence derives from a boy between 2 and 10 years old in good health. The J gene is TRBJ2-7, the V gene TRBV6-2 or TRBV6-3; 7 nucleotides align to TRBD1. CDR3 amino acids: CASSFQGAYEQYF. As DNA, the CDR3 is TGTGCCAGCAGTTTTCAGGGGGCCTACGAGCAGTACTTC.